This T cell receptor beta chain was retrieved from a study of blood T cell repertoires in COVID-19. The protocol was immunoSEQ multiplex PCR, while the TCRdb copy is restricted to in-frame clones and leaves out a portion. This sample has under 200,000 clones, with approximately 80% found just once. The CDR3 has 18 amino acids. Germline V gives CDR1 LNHDA, CDR2 SQIVND (reference sequence). V lost 0 bases and J lost 5, with 22 bases in between. The clonotype originates from a man aged 45-65 years who had recovered from COVID-19. This chain links TRBV19 with TRBJ2-5, with no clear D. The specimen was PBMCs or T cells enriched from blood (not recorded which). The CDR3 reads CASSIDPPYRGGRETQYF. The CDR3 region has the DNA TGTGCCAGTAGTATAGATCCCCCCTATAGAGGCGGCCGGGAGACCCAGTACTTC.